Listed here is a single T cell receptor beta chain. This clonotype has at least ten counts. Its antigen has not been determined. No much larger clone exists at a distance of one base, and base qualities are not known. The data originate from a study of identical twins (dated by TCRdb to 2016 to 2017). A note on the overall study: TCR alpha and beta repertoires from monozygotic twins, unrelated adults of various ages and cord blood were deep-sequenced to test whether fetal clonotypes persist. To rule out contamination, replicate twin experiments were performed at different times with different library preparation protocols. The full study reports these points: Out-of-frame TCR alpha sharing in monozygotic twins was systematically underestimated by recombination models, whereas sharing between unrelated individuals was in agreement with the recombination models. Abundant cord blood beta clonotypes had fewer insertions, young adult naive repertoires showed a similar but weaker trend, and memory repertoires showed no such trend. Zero-insertion analyses could be partly confounded by invariant T cells such as MAIT and iNKT, although diverse VJ usage argued against such confounding for most clonotypes. The excess sharing between twins in beta out-of-frame sequences was weaker because fewer shared sequences reduced the signal-to-noise ratio. Because the same donors could not be followed over many years, the conclusions depended on cross-sectional statistical analysis. Compared with coincidental sharing between unrelated individuals, out-of-frame TCR alpha sequences shared between twins had an excess of sequences with low generation probability.

Every donor was a healthy Caucasian. The researchers also sequenced three unrelated adults who were not twins: a male aged 18 to 29, a male aged 50 to 60, and a female aged 50 to 60. Miltenyi CD45RO+ enrichment and human naive T-cell isolation kits were used to isolate memory (CD45RO+) and naive T cells from PBMC. Trimming removed 3 bases from V and 5 bases from J; the gene matches leave 4 bases unexplained. From the cysteine up to the phenylalanine, the CDR3 has a length of 16 residues. Kept here is only the CDR3 DNA, which spans 48 bases and is read in frame from base 1. In the germline V gene, CDR1 corresponds to MDHEN and CDR2 to SYDVKM. Libraries were built with 5' RACE. Sequencing took place on an Illumina HiSeq 2000. Template switching introduced a universal primer binding site; the final cDNA contained a unique molecular identifier, enabling accurate counting of TCR cDNA molecules. First-strand cDNA for TCR alpha and beta chains was synthesized from specific primers in the conserved constant-segment region. To control for contamination, every cDNA library carried two barcodes: a SMART-Mk sample barcode plus Illumina barcodes. TruSeq adapter sequences and Illumina sample barcodes were added in two successive PCR steps. The TCR alpha and beta cDNA libraries were sequenced on the Illumina HiSeq platform using custom primers. Regarding the original processing steps: MiGEC processed the raw reads to extract unique molecular identifiers, while MiXCR was used to determine the CDR3 positions. For each individual, recombination models were inferred using an EM algorithm with the repgenHMM and IGoR tools. The tcR package in R was used for shared clonotype analysis, with sharing normalized by the product of cloneset sizes. Out-of-frame nonproductive sequences were analyzed to study raw recombination free of thymic and clonal selection effects. Using fastp at Q25 and MiXCR, TCRdb reprocessed the public reads and kept productive beta chains. Each entry is one CDR3 protein sequence, shown with its most common DNA and genes. The V and J calls were determined by TCRdb, not by the authors. The sample yields roughly 710,000 distinct CDR3 sequences; 5.5% to 7.5% were counted once. The top ten clones comprise roughly 1.6% of the sample.

This receptor was obtained from a man aged 18 to 30 in good health. Sequenced: naive T cells sorted from blood. Sample cell subset or site, as interpreted from the label and publication: cells isolated with a human naive T-cell isolation kit. This sequence uses TRBV28 and TRBJ2-1, and TRBD2 matches 13 of the central bases. The CDR3 region reads CASSLEGLAGNNEQFF. The sequenced DNA is TGTGCCAGCAGTTTGGAGGGACTAGCGGGGAACAATGAGCAGTTCTTC.